This T cell receptor (beta chain) was found in a study of T cells in Graves' hyperthyroidism and ophthalmopathy. As for the study in general: The authors collected peripheral blood at initial diagnosis, before any treatment. Points from the study as a whole: Researchers found most expanded thyroid clonotypes above 0.001 in blood as well.

Worth noting for this clonotype: Its matching antigen is unknown.

The CDR3 is made up of 16 amino acids. Trimming removed 0 bases from V and 3 bases from J, with 15 bases in between. The germline V gene has CDR1 MGHRA and CDR2 YSYEKL. Amplified regions were TCR beta CDR3 sequences from RNA transcripts. The study used the HTBI primer set for a first-round RT-PCR of the TCR CDR3. TCRdb itself ran the multiplex PCR reads through MiXCR, one entry per CDR3 protein. The sample has fewer than 450,000 distinct CDR3 sequences, less than 20% seen once; the top ten hold roughly two fifths. A patient was excluded if there was uncontrolled infection, other autoimmune disease, pregnancy or lactation. The PBMCs were sourced from fresh peripheral blood (more than 9 ml).

This TCR derives from a man aged 18-30 years with Graves' ophthalmopathy. Sample: blood. The V and J genes are TRBV4-1 and TRBJ2-7, with D tentatively TRBD2 (6 bases). CDR3 bases: TGCGCCAGCAGCCAAGATGAGGAGGAGGGCCACTACGAGCAGTACTTC. It specifies CASSQDEEEGHYEQYF.